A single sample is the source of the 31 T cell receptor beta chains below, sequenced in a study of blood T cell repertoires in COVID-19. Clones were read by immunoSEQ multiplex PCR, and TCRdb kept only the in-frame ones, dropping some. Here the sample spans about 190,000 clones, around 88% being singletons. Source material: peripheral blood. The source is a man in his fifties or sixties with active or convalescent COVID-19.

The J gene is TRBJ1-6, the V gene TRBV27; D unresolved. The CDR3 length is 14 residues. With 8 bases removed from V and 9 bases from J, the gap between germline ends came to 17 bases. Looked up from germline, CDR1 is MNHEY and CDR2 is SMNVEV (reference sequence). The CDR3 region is CASASGGSGSPLHF. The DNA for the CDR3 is TGTGCCAGCGCATCAGGAGGGTCGGGTTCACCCCTCCACTTT.

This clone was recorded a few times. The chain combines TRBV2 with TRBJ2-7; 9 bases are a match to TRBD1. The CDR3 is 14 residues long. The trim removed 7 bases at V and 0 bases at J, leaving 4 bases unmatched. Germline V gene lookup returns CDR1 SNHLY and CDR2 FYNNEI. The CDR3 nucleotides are TGTGCCAGCAAGGACAGGGGTTTCTCCTACGAGCAGTACTTC. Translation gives CASKDRGFSYEQYF. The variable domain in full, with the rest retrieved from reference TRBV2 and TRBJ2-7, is EPEVTQTPSHQVTQMGQEVILRCVPISNHLYFYWYRQILGQKVEFLVSFYNNEISEKSEIFDDQFSVERPDGSNFTLKIRSTKLEDSAMYFCASKDRGFSYEQYFGPGTRLTVT.

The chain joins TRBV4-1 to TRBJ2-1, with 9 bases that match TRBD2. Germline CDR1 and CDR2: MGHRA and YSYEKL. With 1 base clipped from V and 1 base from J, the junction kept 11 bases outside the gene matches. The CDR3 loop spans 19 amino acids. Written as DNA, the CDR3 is TGCGCCAGCAGCCAAGGGGGGACTAGCTCCCCGGAGTCCTACAATGAGCAGTTCTTC. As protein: CASSQGGTSSPESYNEQFF.

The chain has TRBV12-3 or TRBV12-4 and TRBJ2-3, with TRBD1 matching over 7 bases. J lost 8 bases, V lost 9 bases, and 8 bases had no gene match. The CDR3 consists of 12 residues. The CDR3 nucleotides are TGTGCCAGTAACAGGGGCTCAGCTACGCAGTATTTT. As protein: CASNRGSATQYF.

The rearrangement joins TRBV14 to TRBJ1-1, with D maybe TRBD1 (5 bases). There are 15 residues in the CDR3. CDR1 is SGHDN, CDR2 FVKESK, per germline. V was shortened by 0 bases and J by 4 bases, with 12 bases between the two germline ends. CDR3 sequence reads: CASSQDLGRLTEAFF. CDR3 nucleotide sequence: TGTGCCAGCAGCCAAGATCTGGGGCGGCTCACTGAAGCTTTCTTT. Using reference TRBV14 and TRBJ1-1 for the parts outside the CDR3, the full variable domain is EAGVTQFPSHSVIEKGQTVTLRCDPISGHDNLYWYRRVMGKEIKFLLHFVKESKQDESGMPNNRFLAERTGGTYSTLKVQPAELEDSGVYFCASSQDLGRLTEAFFGQGTRLTVV.

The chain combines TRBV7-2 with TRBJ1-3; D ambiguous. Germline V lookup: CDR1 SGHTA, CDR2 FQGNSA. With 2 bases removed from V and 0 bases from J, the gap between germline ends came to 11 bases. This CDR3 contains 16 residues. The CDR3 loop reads CASSLRRAGSGNTIYF. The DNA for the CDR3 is TGTGCCAGCAGCTTACGTCGGGCGGGCTCTGGAAACACCATATATTTT. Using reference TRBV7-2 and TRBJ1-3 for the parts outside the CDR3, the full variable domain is GAGVSQSPSNKVTEKGKDVELRCDPISGHTALYWYRQSLGQGLEFLIYFQGNSAPDKSGLPSDRFSAERTGGSVSTLTIQRTQQEDSAVYLCASSLRRAGSGNTIYFGEGSWLTVV.

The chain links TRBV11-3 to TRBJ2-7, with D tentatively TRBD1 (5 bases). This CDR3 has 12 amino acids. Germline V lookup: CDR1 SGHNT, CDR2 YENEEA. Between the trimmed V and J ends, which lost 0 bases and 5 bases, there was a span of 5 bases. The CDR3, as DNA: TGTGCCAGCAGCTTAGAAGGGGACGAGCAGTACTTC. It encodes CASSLEGDEQYF.

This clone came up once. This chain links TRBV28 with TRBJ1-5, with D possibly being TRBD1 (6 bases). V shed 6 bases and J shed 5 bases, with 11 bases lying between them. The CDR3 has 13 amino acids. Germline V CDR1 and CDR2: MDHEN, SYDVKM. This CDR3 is CASRYSGDQPQHF. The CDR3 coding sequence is TGTGCCAGCAGGTATTCAGGGGATCAGCCCCAGCATTTT.

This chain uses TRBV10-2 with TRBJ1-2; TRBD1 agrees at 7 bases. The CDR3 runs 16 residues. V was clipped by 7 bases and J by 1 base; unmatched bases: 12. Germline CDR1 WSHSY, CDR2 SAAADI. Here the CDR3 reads CASMGQYFPLNYGYTF. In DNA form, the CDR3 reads TGCGCCAGCATGGGACAGTATTTCCCCCTTAACTATGGCTACACCTTC.

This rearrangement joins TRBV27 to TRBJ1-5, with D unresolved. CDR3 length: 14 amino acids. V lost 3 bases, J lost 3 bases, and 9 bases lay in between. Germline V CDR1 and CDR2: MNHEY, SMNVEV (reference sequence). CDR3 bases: TGTGCCAGCAGTTTTCTGGGCCTCAATCAGCCCCAGCATTTT. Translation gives CASSFLGLNQPQHF.

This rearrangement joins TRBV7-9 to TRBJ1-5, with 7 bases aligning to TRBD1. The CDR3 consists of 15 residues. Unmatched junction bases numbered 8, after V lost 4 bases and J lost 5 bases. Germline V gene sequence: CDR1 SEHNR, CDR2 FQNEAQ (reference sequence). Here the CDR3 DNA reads TGTGCCAGCAGCTCCGGACAGGCTCCTGATCAGCCCCAGCATTTT. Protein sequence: CASSSGQAPDQPQHF. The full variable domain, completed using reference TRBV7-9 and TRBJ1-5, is DTGVSQNPRHKITKRGQNVTFRCDPISEHNRLYWYRQTLGQGPEFLTYFQNEAQLEKSRLLSDRFSAERPKGSFSTLEIQRTEQGDSAMYLCASSSGQAPDQPQHFGDGTRLSIL.

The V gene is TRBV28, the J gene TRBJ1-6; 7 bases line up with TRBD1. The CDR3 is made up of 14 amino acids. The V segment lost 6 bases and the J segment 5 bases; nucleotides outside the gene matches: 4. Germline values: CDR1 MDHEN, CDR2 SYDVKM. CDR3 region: CASRTGSNNSPLHF. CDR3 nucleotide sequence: TGTGCCAGCAGGACAGGGTCAAATAATTCACCCCTCCACTTT. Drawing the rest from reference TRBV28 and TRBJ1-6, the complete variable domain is DVKVTQSSRYLVKRTGEKVFLECVQDMDHENMFWYRQDPGLGLRLIYFSYDVKMKEKGDIPEGYSVSREKKERFSLILESASTNQTSMYLCASRTGSNNSPLHFGNGTRLTVT.

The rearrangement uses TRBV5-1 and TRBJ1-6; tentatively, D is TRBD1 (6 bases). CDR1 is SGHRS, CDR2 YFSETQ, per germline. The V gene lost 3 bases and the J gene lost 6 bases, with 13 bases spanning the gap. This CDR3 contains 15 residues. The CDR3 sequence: CASSSLAGANSPLHF. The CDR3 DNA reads TGCGCCAGCAGCTCACTTGCGGGGGCTAATTCACCCCTCCACTTT.

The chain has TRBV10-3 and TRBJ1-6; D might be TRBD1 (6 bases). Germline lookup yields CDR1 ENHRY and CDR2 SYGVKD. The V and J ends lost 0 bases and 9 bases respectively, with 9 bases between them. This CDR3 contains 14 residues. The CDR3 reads CAISESGQLSPLHF. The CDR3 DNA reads TGTGCCATCAGTGAGTCAGGACAGCTTTCACCCCTCCACTTT.

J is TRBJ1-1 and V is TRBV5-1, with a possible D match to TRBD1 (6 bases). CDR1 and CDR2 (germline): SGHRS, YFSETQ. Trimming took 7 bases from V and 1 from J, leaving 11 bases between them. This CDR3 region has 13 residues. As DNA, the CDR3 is TGCGCCAGCGGGGAGACAGGGAACACTGAAGCTTTCTTT. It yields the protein CASGETGNTEAFF.

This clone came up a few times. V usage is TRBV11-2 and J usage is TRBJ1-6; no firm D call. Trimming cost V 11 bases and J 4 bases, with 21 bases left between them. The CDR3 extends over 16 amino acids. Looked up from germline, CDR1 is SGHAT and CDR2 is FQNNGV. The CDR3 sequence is CAERGVLGPYNSPLHF. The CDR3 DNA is TGTGCCGAGCGCGGGGTTCTAGGGCCTTATAATTCACCCCTCCACTTT.

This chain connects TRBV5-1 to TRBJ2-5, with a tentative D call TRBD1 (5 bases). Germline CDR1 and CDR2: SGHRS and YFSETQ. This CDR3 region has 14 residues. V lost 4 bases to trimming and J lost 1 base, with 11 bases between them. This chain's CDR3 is CASSPRQPQETQYF. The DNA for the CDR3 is TGCGCCAGCAGCCCGCGACAGCCCCAAGAGACCCAGTACTTC.

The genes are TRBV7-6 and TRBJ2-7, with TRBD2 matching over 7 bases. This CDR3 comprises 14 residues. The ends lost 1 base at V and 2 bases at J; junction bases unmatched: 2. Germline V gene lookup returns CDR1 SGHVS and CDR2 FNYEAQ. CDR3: CASSLGGGTYEQYF. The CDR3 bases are TGTGCCAGCAGCTTAGGCGGGGGAACCTACGAGCAGTACTTC.

The CDR3 protein is CASSAGTGDRKTQYF. As DNA, the CDR3 is TGTGCCAGCAGCGCCGGGACAGGGGATCGAAAGACCCAGTACTTC. The chain links TRBV11-3 to TRBJ2-5, with TRBD1 matching 10 bases. CDR1 is SGHNT, CDR2 YENEEA, per germline. V dropped 5 bases and J dropped 6; count of bases not matched to a gene: 9. This CDR3 is 15 amino acids long.

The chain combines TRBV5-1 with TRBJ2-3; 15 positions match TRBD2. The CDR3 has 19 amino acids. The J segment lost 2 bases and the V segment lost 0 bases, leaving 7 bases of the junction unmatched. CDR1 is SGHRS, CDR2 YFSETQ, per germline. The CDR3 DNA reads TGCGCCAGCAGCTTGGACGGGACTAGCGGGGGGCACATCACAGATACGCAGTATTTT. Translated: CASSLDGTSGGHITDTQYF.

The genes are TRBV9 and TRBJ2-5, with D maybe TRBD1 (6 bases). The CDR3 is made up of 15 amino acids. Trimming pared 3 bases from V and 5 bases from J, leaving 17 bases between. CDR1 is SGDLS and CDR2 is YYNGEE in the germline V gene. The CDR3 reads CASSGYSGVQETQYF. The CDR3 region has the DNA TGTGCCAGCAGCGGATACTCAGGGGTTCAGGAGACCCAGTACTTC.

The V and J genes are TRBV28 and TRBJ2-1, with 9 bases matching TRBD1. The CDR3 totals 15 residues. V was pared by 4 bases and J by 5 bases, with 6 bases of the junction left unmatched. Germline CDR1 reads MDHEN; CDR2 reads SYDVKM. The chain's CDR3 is CASSSAGQGNNEQFF. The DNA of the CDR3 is TGTGCCAGCAGTTCGGCGGGACAGGGAAACAATGAGCAGTTCTTC.

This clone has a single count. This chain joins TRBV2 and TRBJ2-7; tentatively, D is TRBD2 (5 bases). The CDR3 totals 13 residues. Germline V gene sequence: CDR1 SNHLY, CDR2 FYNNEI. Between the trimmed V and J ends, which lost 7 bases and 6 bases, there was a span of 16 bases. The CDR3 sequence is CASNGLRVGEQYF. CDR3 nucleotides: TGTGCCAGCAACGGACTCCGTGTGGGCGAGCAGTACTTC. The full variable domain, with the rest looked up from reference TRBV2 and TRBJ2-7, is EPEVTQTPSHQVTQMGQEVILRCVPISNHLYFYWYRQILGQKVEFLVSFYNNEISEKSEIFDDQFSVERPDGSNFTLKIRSTKLEDSAMYFCASNGLRVGEQYFGPGTRLTVT.

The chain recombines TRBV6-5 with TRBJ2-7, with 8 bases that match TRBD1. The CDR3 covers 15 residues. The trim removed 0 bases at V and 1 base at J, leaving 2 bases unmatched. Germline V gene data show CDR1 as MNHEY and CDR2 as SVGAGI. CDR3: CASSYSWTGSYEQYF. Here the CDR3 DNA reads TGTGCCAGCAGTTACTCGTGGACAGGGTCCTACGAGCAGTACTTC.

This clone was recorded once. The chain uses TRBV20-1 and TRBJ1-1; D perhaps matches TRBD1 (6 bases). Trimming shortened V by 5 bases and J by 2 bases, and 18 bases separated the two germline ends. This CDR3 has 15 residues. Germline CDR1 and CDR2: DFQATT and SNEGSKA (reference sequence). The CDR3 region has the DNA TGCAGTGCTGGTGAGAGGGGGTCGATAAACACTGAAGCTTTCTTT. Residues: CSAGERGSINTEAFF.

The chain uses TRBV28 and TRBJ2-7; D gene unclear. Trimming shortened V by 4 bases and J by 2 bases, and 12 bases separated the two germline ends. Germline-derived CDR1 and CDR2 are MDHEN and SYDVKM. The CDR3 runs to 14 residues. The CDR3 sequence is CASSSPGSTYEQYF. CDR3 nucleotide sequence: TGTGCCAGCAGTTCACCGGGTTCTACCTACGAGCAGTACTTC.

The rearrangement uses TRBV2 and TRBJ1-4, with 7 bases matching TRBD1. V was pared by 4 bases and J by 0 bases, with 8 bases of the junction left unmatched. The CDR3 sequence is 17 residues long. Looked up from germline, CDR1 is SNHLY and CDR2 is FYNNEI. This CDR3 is CASSAETGTATNEKLFF. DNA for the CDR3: TGTGCCAGCAGTGCGGAGACAGGGACTGCAACTAATGAAAAACTGTTTTTT.

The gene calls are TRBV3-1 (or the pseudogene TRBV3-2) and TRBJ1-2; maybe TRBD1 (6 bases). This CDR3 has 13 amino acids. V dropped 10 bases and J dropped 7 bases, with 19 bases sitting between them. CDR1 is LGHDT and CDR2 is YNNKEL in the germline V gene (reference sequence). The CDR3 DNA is TGTGCCACGGGACAACCCGGTTTAGGTGGCTACACCTTC. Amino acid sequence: CATGQPGLGGYTF.

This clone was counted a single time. This chain's CDR3 is CASSQETAGGPDTQYF. CDR3 sequence (DNA): TGCGCCAGCAGCCAAGAAACTGCGGGGGGGCCAGATACGCAGTATTTT. The V and J genes are TRBV4-3 and TRBJ2-3; 9 bases are a match to TRBD2. The V gene's germline CDR1 is LGHNA and CDR2 YSLEER. The CDR3 spans 16 residues. V shed 0 bases, J shed 4 bases, and the junction held 5 bases outside the gene matches.

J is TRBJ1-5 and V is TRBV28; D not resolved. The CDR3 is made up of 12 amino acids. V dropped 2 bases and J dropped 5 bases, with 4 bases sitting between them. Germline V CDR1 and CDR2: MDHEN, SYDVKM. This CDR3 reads CASSLTDQPQHF. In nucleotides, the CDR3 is TGTGCCAGCAGTTTAACGGATCAGCCCCAGCATTTT.

CDR3 residues: CAGSRGGEGNQPQHF. In DNA, the CDR3 is TGTGCCGGAAGTCGAGGGGGCGAGGGCAATCAGCCCCAGCATTTT. The rearrangement links TRBV5-4 to TRBJ1-5; 7 bases are shared with TRBD1. There are 15 residues in the CDR3. Germline V lookup: CDR1 SGHNT, CDR2 YYREEE (reference sequence). V was clipped by 10 bases and J by 2 bases; unmatched bases: 12.